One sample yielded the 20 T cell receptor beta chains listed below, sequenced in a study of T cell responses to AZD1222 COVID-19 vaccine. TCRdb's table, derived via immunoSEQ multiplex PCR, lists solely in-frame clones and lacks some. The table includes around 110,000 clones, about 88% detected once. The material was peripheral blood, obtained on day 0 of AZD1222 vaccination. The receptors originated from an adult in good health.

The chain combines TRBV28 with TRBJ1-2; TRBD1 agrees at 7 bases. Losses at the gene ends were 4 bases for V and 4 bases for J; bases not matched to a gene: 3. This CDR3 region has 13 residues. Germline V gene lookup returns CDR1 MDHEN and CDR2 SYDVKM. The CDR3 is CASSSRGAYGYTF. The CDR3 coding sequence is TGTGCCAGCAGTTCCAGGGGGGCCTATGGCTACACCTTC.

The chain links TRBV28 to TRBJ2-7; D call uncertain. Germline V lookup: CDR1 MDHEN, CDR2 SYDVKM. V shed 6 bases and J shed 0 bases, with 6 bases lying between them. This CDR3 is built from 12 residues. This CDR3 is CASRRSSYEQYF. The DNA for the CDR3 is TGTGCCAGCAGGCGCAGCTCCTACGAGCAGTACTTC.

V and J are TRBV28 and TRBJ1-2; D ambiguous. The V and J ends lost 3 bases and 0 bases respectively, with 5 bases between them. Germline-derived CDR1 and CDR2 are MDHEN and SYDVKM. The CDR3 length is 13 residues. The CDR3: CASSFSPNYGYTF. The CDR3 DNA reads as TGTGCCAGCAGTTTTTCCCCTAACTATGGCTACACCTTC.

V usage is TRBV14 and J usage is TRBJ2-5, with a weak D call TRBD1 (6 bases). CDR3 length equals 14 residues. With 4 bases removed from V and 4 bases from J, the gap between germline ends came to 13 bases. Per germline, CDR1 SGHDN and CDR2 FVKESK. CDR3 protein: CASSRGFRGETQYF. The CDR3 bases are TGTGCCAGCAGCCGGGGGTTCAGGGGAGAGACCCAGTACTTC.

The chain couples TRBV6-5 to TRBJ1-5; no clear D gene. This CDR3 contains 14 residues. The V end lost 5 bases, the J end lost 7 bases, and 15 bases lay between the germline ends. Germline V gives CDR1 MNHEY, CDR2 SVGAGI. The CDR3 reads CASSRTEKQQPQHF. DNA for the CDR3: TGTGCCAGCAGTCGGACTGAGAAACAACAGCCCCAGCATTTT.

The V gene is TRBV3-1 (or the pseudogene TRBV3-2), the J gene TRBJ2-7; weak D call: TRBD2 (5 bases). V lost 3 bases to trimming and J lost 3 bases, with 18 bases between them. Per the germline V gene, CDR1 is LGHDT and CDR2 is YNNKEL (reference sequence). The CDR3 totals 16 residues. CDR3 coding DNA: TGTGCCAGCAGCCAGGGCGGCCCAGCGGTAAGCTACGAGCAGTACTTC. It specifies CASSQGGPAVSYEQYF.

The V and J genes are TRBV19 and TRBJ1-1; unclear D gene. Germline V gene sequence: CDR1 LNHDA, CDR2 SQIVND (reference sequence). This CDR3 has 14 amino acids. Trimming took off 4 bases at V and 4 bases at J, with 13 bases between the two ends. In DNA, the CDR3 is TGTGCCAGTAGTACCGAGGCTGCTCTCACTGAAGCTTTCTTT. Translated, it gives CASSTEAALTEAFF.

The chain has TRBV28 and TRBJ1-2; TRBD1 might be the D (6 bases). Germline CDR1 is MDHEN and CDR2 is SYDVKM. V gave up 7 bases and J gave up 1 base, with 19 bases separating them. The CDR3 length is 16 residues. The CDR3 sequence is CASTIRRGASNYGYTF. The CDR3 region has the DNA TGTGCCAGCACCATAAGGCGGGGGGCCAGTAACTATGGCTACACCTTC.

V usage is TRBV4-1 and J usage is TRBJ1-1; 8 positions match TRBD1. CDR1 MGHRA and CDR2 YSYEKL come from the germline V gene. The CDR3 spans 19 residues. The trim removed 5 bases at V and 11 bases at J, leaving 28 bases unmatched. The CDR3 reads CASSLLSLPGQVESNAAFF. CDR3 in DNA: TGCGCCAGCAGCTTACTCTCATTACCGGGACAGGTTGAATCGAACGCGGCTTTCTTT.

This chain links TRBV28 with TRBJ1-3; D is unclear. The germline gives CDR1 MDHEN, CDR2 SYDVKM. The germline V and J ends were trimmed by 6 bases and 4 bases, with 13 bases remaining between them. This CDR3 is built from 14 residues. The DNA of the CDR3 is TGTGCCAGCAGCTCGTACGATGCGGGAAACACCATATATTTT. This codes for CASSSYDAGNTIYF.

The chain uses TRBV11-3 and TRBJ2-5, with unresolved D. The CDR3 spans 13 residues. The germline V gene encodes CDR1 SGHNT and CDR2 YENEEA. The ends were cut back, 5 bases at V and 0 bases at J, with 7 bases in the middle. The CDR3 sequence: CASSRGNQETQYF. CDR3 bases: TGTGCCAGCAGCCGTGGAAACCAAGAGACCCAGTACTTC.

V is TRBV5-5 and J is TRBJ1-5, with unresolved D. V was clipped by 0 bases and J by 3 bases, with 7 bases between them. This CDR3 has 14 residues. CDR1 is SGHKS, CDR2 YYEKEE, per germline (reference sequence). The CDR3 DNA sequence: TGTGCCAGCAGCTTGGCCACCAACAATCAGCCCCAGCATTTT. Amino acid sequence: CASSLATNNQPQHF.

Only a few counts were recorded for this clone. CDR3 sequence: CASSLSLTGELFF. CDR3 sequence (DNA): TGTGCCAGCAGCCTCAGCCTCACCGGGGAGCTGTTTTTT. The V call is TRBV6-2 or TRBV6-3, the J call TRBJ2-2; D ambiguous. Germline V lookup: CDR1 MNHEY, CDR2 SVGEGT. Trimming removed 6 bases from V and 4 bases from J, with 9 bases in between. This CDR3 has 13 amino acids.

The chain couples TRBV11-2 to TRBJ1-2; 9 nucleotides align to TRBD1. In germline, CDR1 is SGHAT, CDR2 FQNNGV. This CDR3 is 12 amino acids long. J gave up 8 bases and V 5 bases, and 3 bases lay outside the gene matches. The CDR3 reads CASSGTGPGYTF. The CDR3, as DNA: TGTGCCAGCAGCGGGACAGGGCCCGGCTACACCTTC.

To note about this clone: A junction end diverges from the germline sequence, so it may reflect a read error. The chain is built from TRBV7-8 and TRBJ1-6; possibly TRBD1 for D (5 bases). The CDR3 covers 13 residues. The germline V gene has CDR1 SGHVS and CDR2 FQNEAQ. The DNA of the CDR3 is TGTGCCAGCAGCTTAGAGCGTTTGGGACCCCCCCACTTT. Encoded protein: CASSLERLGPPHF.

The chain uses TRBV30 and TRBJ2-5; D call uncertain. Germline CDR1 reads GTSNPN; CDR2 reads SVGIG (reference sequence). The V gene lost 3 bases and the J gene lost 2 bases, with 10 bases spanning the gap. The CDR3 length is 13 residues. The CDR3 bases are TGTGCCTGGAGCTTGAACGAGCAAGAGACCCAGTACTTC. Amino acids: CAWSLNEQETQYF.

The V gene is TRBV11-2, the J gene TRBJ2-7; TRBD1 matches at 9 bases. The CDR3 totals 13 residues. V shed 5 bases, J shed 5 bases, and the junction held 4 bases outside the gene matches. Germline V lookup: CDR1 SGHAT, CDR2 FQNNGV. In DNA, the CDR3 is TGTGCCAGCAGCGCGACAGGGGGGGACGAGCAGTACTTC. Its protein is CASSATGGDEQYF.

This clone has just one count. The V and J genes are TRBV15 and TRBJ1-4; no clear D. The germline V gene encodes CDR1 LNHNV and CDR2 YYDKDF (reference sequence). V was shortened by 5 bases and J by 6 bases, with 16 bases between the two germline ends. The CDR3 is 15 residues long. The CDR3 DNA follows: TGTGCCACCAGCCAAAGGAACAGTGACTATGAAAAACTGTTTTTT. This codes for CATSQRNSDYEKLFF.

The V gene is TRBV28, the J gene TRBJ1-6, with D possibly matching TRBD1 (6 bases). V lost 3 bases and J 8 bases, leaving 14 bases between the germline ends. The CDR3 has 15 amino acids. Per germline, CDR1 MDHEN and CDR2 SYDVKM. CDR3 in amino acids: CASSFQGILHSPLHF. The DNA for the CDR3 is TGTGCCAGCAGTTTTCAGGGGATCCTTCATTCACCCCTCCACTTT. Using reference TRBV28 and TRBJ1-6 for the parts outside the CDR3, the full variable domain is DVKVTQSSRYLVKRTGEKVFLECVQDMDHENMFWYRQDPGLGLRLIYFSYDVKMKEKGDIPEGYSVSREKKERFSLILESASTNQTSMYLCASSFQGILHSPLHFGNGTRLTVT.

CDR3 sequence: CATRKGAGNTEAFF. CDR3 coding DNA: TGTGCCACCAGAAAGGGGGCCGGGAACACTGAAGCTTTCTTT. The J gene is TRBJ1-1, the V gene TRBV24-1; 7 positions agree with TRBD1. The CDR3 extends over 14 amino acids. Germline CDR1 and CDR2: KGHDR and SFDVKD. V was clipped by 7 bases and J by 1 base; unmatched bases: 5.